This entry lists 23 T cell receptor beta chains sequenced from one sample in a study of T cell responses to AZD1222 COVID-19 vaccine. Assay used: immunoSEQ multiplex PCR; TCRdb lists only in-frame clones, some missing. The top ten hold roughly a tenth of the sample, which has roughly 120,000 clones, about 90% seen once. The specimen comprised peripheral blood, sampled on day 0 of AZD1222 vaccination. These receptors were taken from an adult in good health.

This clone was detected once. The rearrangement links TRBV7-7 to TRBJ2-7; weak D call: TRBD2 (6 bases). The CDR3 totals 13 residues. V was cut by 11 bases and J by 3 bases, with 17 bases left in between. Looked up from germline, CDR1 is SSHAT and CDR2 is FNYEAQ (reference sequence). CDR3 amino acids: CAPPWGEHYEQYF. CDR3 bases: TGTGCCCCCCCCTGGGGGGAGCACTACGAGCAGTACTTC.

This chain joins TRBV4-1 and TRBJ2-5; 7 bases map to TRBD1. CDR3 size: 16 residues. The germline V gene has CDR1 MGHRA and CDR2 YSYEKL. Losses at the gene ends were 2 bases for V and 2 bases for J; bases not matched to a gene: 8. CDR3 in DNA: TGCGCCAGCAGCCAAACAGGGGTTCTTAAGCAAGAGACCCAGTACTTC. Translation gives CASSQTGVLKQETQYF.

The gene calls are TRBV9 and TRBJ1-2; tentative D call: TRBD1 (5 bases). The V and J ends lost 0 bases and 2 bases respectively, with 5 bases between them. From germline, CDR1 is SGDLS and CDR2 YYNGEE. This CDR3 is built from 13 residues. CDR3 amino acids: CASSVAGNYGYTF. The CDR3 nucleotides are TGTGCCAGCAGCGTAGCAGGGAACTATGGCTACACCTTC. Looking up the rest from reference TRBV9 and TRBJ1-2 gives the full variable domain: DSGVTQTPKHLITATGQRVTLRCSPRSGDLSVYWYQQSLDQGLQFLIQYYNGEERAKGNILERFSAQQFPDLHSELNLSSLELGDSALYFCASSVAGNYGYTFGSGTRLTVV.

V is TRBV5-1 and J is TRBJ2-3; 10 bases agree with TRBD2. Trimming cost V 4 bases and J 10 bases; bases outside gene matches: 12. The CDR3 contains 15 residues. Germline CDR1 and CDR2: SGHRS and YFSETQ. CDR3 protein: CASSSSGTSESSQYF. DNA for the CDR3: TGCGCCAGCAGCAGCTCCGGGACTAGCGAGAGTTCGCAGTATTTT.

The CDR3: CASSIEGRETQYF. Here the CDR3 DNA reads TGTGCCAGTAGTATAGAAGGGAGGGAGACCCAGTACTTC. The chain carries TRBV19 and TRBJ2-5, with D possibly matching TRBD2 (6 bases). Germline values: CDR1 LNHDA, CDR2 SQIVND (reference sequence). Trimming shortened V by 0 bases and J by 5 bases, and 7 bases separated the two germline ends. The CDR3 runs to 13 residues.

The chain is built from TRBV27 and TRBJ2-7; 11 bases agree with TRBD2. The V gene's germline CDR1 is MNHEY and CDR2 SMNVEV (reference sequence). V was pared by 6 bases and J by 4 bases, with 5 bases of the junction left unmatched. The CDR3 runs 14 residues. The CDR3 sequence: CASSLAGGPYEQYF. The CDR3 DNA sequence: TGTGCCAGCAGCTTAGCGGGAGGGCCATACGAGCAGTACTTC.

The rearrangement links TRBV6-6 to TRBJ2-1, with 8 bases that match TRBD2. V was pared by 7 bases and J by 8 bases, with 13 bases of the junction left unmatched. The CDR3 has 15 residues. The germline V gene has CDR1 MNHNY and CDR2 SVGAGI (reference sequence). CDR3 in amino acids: CASTPLPGGLDEQFF. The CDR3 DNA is TGTGCCAGCACCCCACTCCCGGGGGGGTTGGATGAGCAGTTCTTC.

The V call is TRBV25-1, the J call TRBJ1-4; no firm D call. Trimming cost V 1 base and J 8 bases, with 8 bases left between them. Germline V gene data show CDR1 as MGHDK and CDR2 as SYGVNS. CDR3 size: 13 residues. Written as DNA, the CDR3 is TGTGCCAGCAGTGAATTAGGGAAAGAAAAACTGTTTTTT. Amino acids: CASSELGKEKLFF. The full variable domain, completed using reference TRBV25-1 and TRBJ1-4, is EADIYQTPRYLVIGTGKKITLECSQTMGHDKMYWYQQDPGMELHLIHYSYGVNSTEKGDLSSESTVSRIRTEHFPLTLESARPSHTSQYLCASSELGKEKLFFGSGTQLSVL.

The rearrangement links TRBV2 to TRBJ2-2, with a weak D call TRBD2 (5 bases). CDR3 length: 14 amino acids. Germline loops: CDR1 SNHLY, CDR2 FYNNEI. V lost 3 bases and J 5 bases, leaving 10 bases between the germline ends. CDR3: CASSDVVATGELFF. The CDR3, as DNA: TGTGCCAGCAGTGACGTAGTAGCGACCGGGGAGCTGTTTTTT.

The CDR3 is CSVGGQVAYSSRGGELFF. The DNA for the CDR3 is TGCAGCGTTGGAGGGCAGGTCGCGTATTCGTCCCGAGGGGGGGAGCTGTTTTTT. This chain connects TRBV29-1 to TRBJ2-2; possibly TRBD2 for D (5 bases). The CDR3 has 18 residues. Trimming removed 4 bases from V and 8 bases from J, with 29 bases in between. CDR1 is SQVTM and CDR2 is ANQGSEA in the germline V gene.

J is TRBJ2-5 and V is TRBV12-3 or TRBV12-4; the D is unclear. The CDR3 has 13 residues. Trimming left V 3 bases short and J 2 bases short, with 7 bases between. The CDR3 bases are TGTGCCAGCAGTTTGGATAGTCAAGAGACCCAGTACTTC. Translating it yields CASSLDSQETQYF.

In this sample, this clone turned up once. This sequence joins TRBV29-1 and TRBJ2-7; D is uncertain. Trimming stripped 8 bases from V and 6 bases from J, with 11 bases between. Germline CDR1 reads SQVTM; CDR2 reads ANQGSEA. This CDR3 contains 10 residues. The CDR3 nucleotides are TGCAGCCTCCGAGGCGGCGAGCAGTACTTC. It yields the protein CSLRGGEQYF.

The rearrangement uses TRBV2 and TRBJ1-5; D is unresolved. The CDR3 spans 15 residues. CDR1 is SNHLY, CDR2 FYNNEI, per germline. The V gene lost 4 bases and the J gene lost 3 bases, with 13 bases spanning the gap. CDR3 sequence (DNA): TGTGCCAGCAGTGCCGACGGGTTCCCCAATCAGCCCCAGCATTTT. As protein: CASSADGFPNQPQHF.

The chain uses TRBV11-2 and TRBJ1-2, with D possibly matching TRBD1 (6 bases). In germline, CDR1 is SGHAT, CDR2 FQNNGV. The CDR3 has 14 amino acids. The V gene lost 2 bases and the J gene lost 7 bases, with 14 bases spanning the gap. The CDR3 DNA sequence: TGTGCCAGCAGCTTATCGACAGGCAGCATTGGCTACACCTTC. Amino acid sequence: CASSLSTGSIGYTF.

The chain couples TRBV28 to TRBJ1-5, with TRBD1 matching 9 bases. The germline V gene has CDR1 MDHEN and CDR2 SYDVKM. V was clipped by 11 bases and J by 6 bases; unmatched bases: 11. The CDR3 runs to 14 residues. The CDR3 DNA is TGTGCCGGGCGGTCTACAGGGGGCTTTCAGCCCCAGCATTTT. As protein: CAGRSTGGFQPQHF.

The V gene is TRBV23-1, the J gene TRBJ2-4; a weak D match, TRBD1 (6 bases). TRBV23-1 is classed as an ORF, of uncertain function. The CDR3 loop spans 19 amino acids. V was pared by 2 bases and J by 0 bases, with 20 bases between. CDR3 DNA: TGCGCCAGCAGTCAACACGACCTACGGACAGTCCTAGCCAAAAACATTCAGTACTTC. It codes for CASSQHDLRTVLAKNIQYF.

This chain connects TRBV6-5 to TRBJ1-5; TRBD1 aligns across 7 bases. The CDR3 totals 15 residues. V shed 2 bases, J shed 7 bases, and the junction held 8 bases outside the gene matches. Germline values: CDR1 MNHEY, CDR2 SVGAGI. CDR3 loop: CASSYRTGTGQPQHF. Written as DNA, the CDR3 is TGTGCCAGCAGTTACCGGACAGGTACGGGCCAGCCCCAGCATTTT.

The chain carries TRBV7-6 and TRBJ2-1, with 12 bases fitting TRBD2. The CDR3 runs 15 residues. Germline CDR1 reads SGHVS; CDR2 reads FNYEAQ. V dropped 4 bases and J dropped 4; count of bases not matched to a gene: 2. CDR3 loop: CASSSSGGGYNEQFF. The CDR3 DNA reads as TGTGCCAGCAGCTCTAGCGGGGGGGGATACAATGAGCAGTTCTTC. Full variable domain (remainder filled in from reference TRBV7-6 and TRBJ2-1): GAGVSQSPRYKVTKRGQDVALRCDPISGHVSLYWYRQALGQGPEFLTYFNYEAQQDKSGLPNDRFSAERPEGSISTLTIQRTEQRDSAMYRCASSSSGGGYNEQFFGPGTRLTVL.

The CDR3 loop reads CASSDRQPNTGELFF. CDR3 bases: TGTGCCAGCAGTGATAGGCAGCCGAACACCGGGGAGCTGTTTTTT. This chain uses TRBV2 with TRBJ2-2; D call uncertain. The germline V and J ends were trimmed by 3 bases and 0 bases, with 8 bases remaining between them. Germline CDR1 and CDR2: SNHLY and FYNNEI. This CDR3 has 15 residues. The whole variable domain, filled in from reference TRBV2 and TRBJ2-2, reads EPEVTQTPSHQVTQMGQEVILRCVPISNHLYFYWYRQILGQKVEFLVSFYNNEISEKSEIFDDQFSVERPDGSNFTLKIRSTKLEDSAMYFCASSDRQPNTGELFFGEGSRLTVL.

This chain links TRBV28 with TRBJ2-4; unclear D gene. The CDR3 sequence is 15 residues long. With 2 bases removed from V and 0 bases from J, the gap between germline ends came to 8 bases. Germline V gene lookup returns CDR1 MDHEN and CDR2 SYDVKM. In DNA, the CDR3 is TGTGCCAGCAGTTTAGCGCAGGTAGCCAAAAACATTCAGTACTTC. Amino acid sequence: CASSLAQVAKNIQYF.

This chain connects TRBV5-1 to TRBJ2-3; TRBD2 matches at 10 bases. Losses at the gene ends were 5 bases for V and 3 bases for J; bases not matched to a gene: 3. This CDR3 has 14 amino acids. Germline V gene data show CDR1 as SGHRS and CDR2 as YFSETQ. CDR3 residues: CASRTSGTTDTQYF. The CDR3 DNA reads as TGCGCCAGCAGAACTAGCGGGACAACAGATACGCAGTATTTT.

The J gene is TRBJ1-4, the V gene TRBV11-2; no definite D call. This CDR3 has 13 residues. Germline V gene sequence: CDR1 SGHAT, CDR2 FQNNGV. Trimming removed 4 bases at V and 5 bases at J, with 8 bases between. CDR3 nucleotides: TGTGCCAGCAGCTCCGGACTCAATGAAAAACTGTTTTTT. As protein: CASSSGLNEKLFF.

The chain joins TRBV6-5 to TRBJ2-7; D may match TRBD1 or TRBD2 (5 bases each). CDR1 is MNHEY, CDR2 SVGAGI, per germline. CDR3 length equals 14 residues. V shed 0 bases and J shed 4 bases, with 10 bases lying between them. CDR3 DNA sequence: TGTGCCAGCAGTTACTCGAGGGGTGTGTACGAGCAGTACTTC. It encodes CASSYSRGVYEQYF.